These 15 T cell receptor beta chains were sequenced from one sample in a study of technical replicates of blood from several donors. TCRdb's table, derived via immunoSEQ multiplex PCR, lists solely in-frame clones and lacks some. The table includes some 87,000 clones, 96% detected once. Sequencing used T cells isolated from PBMCs. The receptors were gathered from a human donor in good health.

The V and J genes are TRBV28 and TRBJ2-7, with D maybe TRBD2 (6 bases). Germline V gene data show CDR1 as MDHEN and CDR2 as SYDVKM. The CDR3 loop spans 16 amino acids. The V end was cut by 7 bases, the J end by 5 bases, with 24 bases between. In DNA form, the CDR3 reads TGTGCCAGCAACCAATACGAGACTAGAACGATCGACGAGCAGTACTTC. It yields the protein CASNQYETRTIDEQYF.

This chain uses TRBV5-4 with TRBJ2-3; 14 positions match TRBD2. V shed 4 bases and J 3 bases; nucleotides not matched to a gene: 7. CDR1 SGHNT and CDR2 YYREEE come from the germline V gene (reference sequence). This CDR3 region has 17 residues. The CDR3 reads CASSRGTSGSVTDTQYF. The DNA of the CDR3 is TGTGCCAGCAGCCGCGGGACTAGCGGGAGTGTGACAGATACGCAGTATTTT.

This clone has more than one count but fewer than ten. This CDR3 is CASSLAGTGRAFF. In DNA form, the CDR3 reads TGTGCCAGCAGTCTCGCCGGGACAGGGCGGGCTTTCTTT. The chain carries TRBV2 and TRBJ1-1; 9 bases are shared with TRBD1. Trimming at V came to 5 bases and at J to 11 bases, leaving 9 bases not matched to a gene. The germline CDR1 and CDR2 sequences are SNHLY and FYNNEI. This CDR3 contains 13 residues.

The chain uses TRBV5-1 and TRBJ2-1; D remains unclear. The V end was cut by 4 bases, the J end by 10 bases, with 15 bases between. CDR1 SGHRS and CDR2 YFSETQ come from the germline V gene. The CDR3 runs 13 residues. The CDR3 region is CASSPDGDGEQFF. The CDR3 bases are TGCGCCAGCAGCCCCGATGGAGATGGCGAGCAGTTCTTC.

The chain links TRBV7-3 to TRBJ2-3; 8 positions agree with TRBD2. CDR1 is SGHTA, CDR2 FQGTGA, per germline. The CDR3 loop spans 14 amino acids. With 2 bases clipped from V and 9 bases from J, the junction kept 7 bases outside the gene matches. The CDR3 reads CASSLAGGVGTQYF. CDR3 sequence (DNA): TGTGCCAGCAGCTTAGCCGGGGGGGTGGGGACGCAGTATTTT.

The V call is TRBV15, the J call TRBJ1-1; 7 bases map to TRBD1. The CDR3 covers 13 residues. Germline CDR1 LNHNV, CDR2 YYDKDF (reference sequence). J lost 11 bases, V lost 0 bases, and 6 bases had no gene match. This CDR3 is CATSRDFQGEAFF. The CDR3 nucleotides are TGTGCCACCAGCAGAGATTTTCAGGGGGAGGCTTTCTTT.

The rearrangement uses TRBV2 and TRBJ1-2; D may be TRBD1 (5 bases). CDR3 length: 14 amino acids. The germline gives CDR1 SNHLY, CDR2 FYNNEI. V gave up 4 bases and J gave up 0 bases, with 9 bases separating them. The DNA for the CDR3 is TGTGCCAGCAGTGTGACAGATACTAACTATGGCTACACCTTC. Its translation is CASSVTDTNYGYTF.

This chain links TRBV18 with TRBJ2-3, with 14 bases lining up with TRBD2. Trimming removed 2 bases from V and 5 bases from J; junction bases left unmatched: 3. The V gene's germline CDR1 is KGHSH and CDR2 LQKENI. This CDR3 comprises 16 residues. This CDR3 reads CASSPGLAGGEDTQYF. CDR3 DNA sequence: TGTGCCAGCTCACCAGGACTAGCGGGAGGAGAAGATACGCAGTATTTT.

V and J are TRBV6-6 and TRBJ2-1; 9 bases fit TRBD2. V was pared by 2 bases and J by 6 bases, with 2 bases of the junction left unmatched. Germline V lookup: CDR1 MNHNY, CDR2 SVGAGI (reference sequence). The CDR3 is 14 residues long. CDR3 in amino acids: CASSYVAGVNEQFF. The CDR3 DNA sequence: TGTGCCAGCAGTTACGTAGCGGGAGTCAATGAGCAGTTCTTC.

The chain combines TRBV30 with TRBJ1-1; no clear D gene. Germline CDR1 and CDR2: GTSNPN and SVGIG (reference sequence). V was trimmed by 0 bases and J by 2 bases, leaving 13 bases between them. The length of the CDR3 is 15 residues. CDR3 sequence: CAWSVLRGLNTEAFF. The CDR3 bases are TGTGCCTGGAGTGTACTCCGGGGTTTAAACACTGAAGCTTTCTTT.

The chain couples TRBV28 to TRBJ1-2; 8 bases are shared with TRBD1. The J segment lost 3 bases and the V segment lost 7 bases, leaving 10 bases of the junction unmatched. Germline lookup yields CDR1 MDHEN and CDR2 SYDVKM. The CDR3 spans 15 residues. CDR3 nucleotides: TGTGCCAGCACAACTCCGGGACAGGTACACTATGGCTACACCTTC. Translation: CASTTPGQVHYGYTF.

This clone was detected only a few times. The chain links TRBV30 to TRBJ1-1, with 9 bases matching TRBD1. The germline V gene encodes CDR1 GTSNPN and CDR2 SVGIG (reference sequence). This CDR3 contains 13 residues. J lost 11 bases, V lost 2 bases, and 9 bases had no gene match. The CDR3 region is CAWSSGTGYTAFF. The CDR3 coding sequence is TGTGCCTGGAGTTCCGGGACAGGGTATACTGCTTTCTTT.

The genes are TRBV2 and TRBJ1-2; 7 bases fit TRBD1. Losses at the gene ends were 0 bases for V and 8 bases for J; bases not matched to a gene: 6. The CDR3 sequence is 14 residues long. Germline CDR1 SNHLY, CDR2 FYNNEI. CDR3 sequence reads: CASSEAARGYGYTF. CDR3 coding DNA: TGTGCCAGCAGTGAAGCGGCCAGGGGGTACGGCTACACCTTC.

The chain recombines TRBV9 with TRBJ2-3, with 11 bases aligning to TRBD2. Germline V gene lookup returns CDR1 SGDLS and CDR2 YYNGEE. The CDR3 covers 17 residues. Trimming removed 4 bases from V and 0 bases from J; junction bases left unmatched: 7. The DNA of the CDR3 is TGTGCCAGCAGCCATCCCGGACTAGCGGGCAGCACAGATACGCAGTATTTT. Translating it yields CASSHPGLAGSTDTQYF.

The rearrangement uses TRBV4-3 and TRBJ1-1; D uncertain. The CDR3 runs to 13 residues. V was clipped by 4 bases and J by 0 bases, with 6 bases between them. Germline lookup yields CDR1 LGHNA and CDR2 YSLEER. CDR3 DNA sequence: TGCGCCAGCAGCCCGAGGGTGAACACTGAAGCTTTCTTT. Translated: CASSPRVNTEAFF.